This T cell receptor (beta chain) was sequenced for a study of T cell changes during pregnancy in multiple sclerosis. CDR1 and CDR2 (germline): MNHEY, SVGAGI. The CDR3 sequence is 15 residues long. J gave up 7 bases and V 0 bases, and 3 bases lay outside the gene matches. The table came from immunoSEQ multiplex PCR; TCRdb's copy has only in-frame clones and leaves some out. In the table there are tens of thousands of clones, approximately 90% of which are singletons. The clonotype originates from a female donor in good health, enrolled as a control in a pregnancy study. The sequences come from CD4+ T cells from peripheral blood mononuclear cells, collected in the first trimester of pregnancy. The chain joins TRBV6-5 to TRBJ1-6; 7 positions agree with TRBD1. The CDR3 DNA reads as TGTGCCAGCAGTTACTCTACAGGGGAGAATTCACCCCTCCACTTT. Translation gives CASSYSTGENSPLHF.